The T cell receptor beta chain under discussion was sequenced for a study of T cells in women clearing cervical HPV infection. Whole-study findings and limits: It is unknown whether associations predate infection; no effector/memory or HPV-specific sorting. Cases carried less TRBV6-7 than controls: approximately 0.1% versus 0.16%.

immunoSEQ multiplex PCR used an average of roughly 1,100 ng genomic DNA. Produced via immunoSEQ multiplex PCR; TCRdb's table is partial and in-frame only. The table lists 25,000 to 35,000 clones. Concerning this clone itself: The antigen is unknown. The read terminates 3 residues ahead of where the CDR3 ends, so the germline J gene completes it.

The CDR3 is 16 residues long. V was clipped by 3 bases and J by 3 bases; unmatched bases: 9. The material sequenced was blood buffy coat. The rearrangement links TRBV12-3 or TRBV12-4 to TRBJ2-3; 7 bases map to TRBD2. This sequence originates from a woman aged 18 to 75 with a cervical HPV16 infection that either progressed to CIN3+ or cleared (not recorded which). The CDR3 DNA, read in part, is TGTGCCAGCAGTTTGGTTTCGGTAGCGGGTACAGATACG. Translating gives CASSLVSVAGTDT. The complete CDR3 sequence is CASSLVSVAGTDTQYF.